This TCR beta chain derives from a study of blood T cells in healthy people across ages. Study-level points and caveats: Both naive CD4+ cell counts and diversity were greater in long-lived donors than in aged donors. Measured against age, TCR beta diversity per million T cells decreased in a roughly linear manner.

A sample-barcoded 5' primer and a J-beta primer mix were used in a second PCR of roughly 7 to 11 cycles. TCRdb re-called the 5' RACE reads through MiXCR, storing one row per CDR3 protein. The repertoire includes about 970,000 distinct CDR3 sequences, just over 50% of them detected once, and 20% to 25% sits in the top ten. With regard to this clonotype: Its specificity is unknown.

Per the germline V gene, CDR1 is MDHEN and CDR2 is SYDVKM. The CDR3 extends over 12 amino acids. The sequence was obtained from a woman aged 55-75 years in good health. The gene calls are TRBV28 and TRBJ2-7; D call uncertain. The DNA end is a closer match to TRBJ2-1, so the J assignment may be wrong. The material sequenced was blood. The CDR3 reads CASSWVSHEQFF. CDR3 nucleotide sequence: TGTGCCAGCAGCTGGGTCAGCCATGAGCAGTTCTTC.